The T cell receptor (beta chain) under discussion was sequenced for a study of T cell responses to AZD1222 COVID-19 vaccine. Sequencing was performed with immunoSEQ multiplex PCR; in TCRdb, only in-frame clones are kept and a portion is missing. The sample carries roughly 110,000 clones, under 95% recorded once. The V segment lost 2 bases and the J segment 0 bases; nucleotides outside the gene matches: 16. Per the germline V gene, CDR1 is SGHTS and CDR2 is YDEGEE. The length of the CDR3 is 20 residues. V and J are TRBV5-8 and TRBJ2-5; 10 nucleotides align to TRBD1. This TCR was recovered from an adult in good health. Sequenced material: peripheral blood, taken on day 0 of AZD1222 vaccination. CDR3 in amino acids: CASSLMSFSPGTGDQETQYF. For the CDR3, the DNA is TGTGCCAGCAGCTTAATGTCTTTTTCCCCCGGGACAGGGGACCAAGAGACCCAGTACTTC. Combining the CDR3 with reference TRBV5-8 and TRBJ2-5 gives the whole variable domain EAGVTQSPTHLIKTRGQQATLRCSPISGHTSVYWYQQALGLGLQFLLWYDEGEERNRGNFPPRFSGRQFPNYSSELNVNALELEDSALYLCASSLMSFSPGTGDQETQYFGPGTRLLVL.